Each of the 29 T cell receptor beta chains below was sequenced from the same sample in a study of lymphopenia after photon versus proton radiotherapy. Profiled with immunoSEQ multiplex PCR; TCRdb holds only in-frame clones, not every one. The sample lists tens of thousands of clones; about 82% were seen once. The sample here was peripheral blood, taken from a patient treated with proton-based radiotherapy. Receptor source: a woman in her 70s with pancreatic cancer.

The V and J genes are TRBV28 and TRBJ2-7; the D gene is possibly TRBD2 (6 bases). V was shortened by 2 bases and J by 7 bases, with 12 bases between the two germline ends. The CDR3 contains 13 residues. Germline CDR1 and CDR2: MDHEN and SYDVKM. The CDR3 coding sequence is TGTGCCAGCAGTTTAGGACGGGAGAGGGAGCAGTACTTC. It encodes CASSLGREREQYF.

This clone was seen only once. This chain joins TRBV18 and TRBJ2-1, with 9 bases fitting TRBD2. Germline V gene data show CDR1 as KGHSH and CDR2 as LQKENI. After removal of 3 bases from V and 0 bases from J, the junction contained 6 bases not matched to a gene. The CDR3 is 17 residues long. The CDR3 nucleotides are TGTGCCAGCTCACCTTTAGCGGGAGTAGGCTCCTACAATGAGCAGTTCTTC. Protein: CASSPLAGVGSYNEQFF.

The CDR3 reads CASMSTGEDEQYF. DNA for the CDR3: TGTGCCAGCATGTCCACAGGGGAGGACGAGCAGTACTTC. The V and J genes are TRBV2 and TRBJ2-7, with D tentatively TRBD1 (7 bases). Germline assignment: CDR1 SNHLY and CDR2 FYNNEI. Trimming removed 7 bases from V and 5 bases from J, with 15 bases in between. This CDR3 contains 13 residues.

The J gene is TRBJ1-1, the V gene TRBV6-1, with TRBD1 identical over 7 bases. The CDR3 consists of 15 residues. Germline values: CDR1 MNHNS, CDR2 SASEGT. V trimming: 7 bases; J trimming: 1 base; junction bases outside the gene matches: 9. The CDR3 is CASTQGTAKNTEAFF. CDR3 sequence (DNA): TGTGCCAGCACCCAAGGGACAGCAAAGAACACTGAAGCTTTCTTT.

This clone appeared a single time. The rearrangement joins TRBV27 to TRBJ2-4; TRBD2 matches at 9 bases. Germline V gene data show CDR1 as MNHEY and CDR2 as SMNVEV (reference sequence). Trimming removed 8 bases from V and 3 bases from J; junction bases left unmatched: 5. The CDR3 has 14 amino acids. The CDR3 here is CASGEREDKNIQYF. The CDR3 DNA is TGTGCCAGCGGAGAGCGGGAGGACAAAAACATTCAGTACTTC.

CDR3: CASMDRGHSGANVLTF. The CDR3, as DNA: TGTGCCAGCATGGACAGGGGTCACTCTGGGGCCAACGTCCTGACTTTC. The V and J genes are TRBV11-1 and TRBJ2-6, with 9 bases fitting TRBD1. V shed 7 bases and J 0 bases; nucleotides not matched to a gene: 4. The CDR3 is 16 amino acids. Germline lookup yields CDR1 SGHAT and CDR2 FQDESV (reference sequence).

This clone was detected only a few times. The rearrangement joins TRBV19 to TRBJ2-2, with D unclear. Deletions cut 6 bases from V and 6 bases from J, with 8 bases between. The CDR3 has 12 amino acids. CDR1 and CDR2 from the germline V gene are LNHDA and SQIVND (reference sequence). The CDR3 sequence: CASSLMPGELFF. The CDR3 nucleotides read TGTGCCAGTAGCTTAATGCCCGGGGAGCTGTTTTTT.

A few counts support this clone. The chain couples TRBV29-1 to TRBJ2-2, with unresolved D. CDR3 size: 12 residues. V dropped 5 bases and J dropped 5 bases, with 9 bases sitting between them. Germline V lookup: CDR1 SQVTM, CDR2 ANQGSEA. This CDR3 is CSVILGTGELFF. CDR3 nucleotide sequence: TGCAGCGTTATATTAGGGACCGGGGAGCTGTTTTTT.

This rearrangement joins TRBV29-1 to TRBJ2-4, with D possibly being TRBD2 (6 bases). The CDR3 runs to 15 residues. Germline CDR1 reads SQVTM; CDR2 reads ANQGSEA. The V gene lost 0 bases and the J gene lost 1 base, with 10 bases spanning the gap. CDR3 DNA sequence: TGCAGCGTTGAAGATGGAGGGAGGGCCAAAAACATTCAGTACTTC. Amino acids: CSVEDGGRAKNIQYF.

The chain links TRBV6-1 to TRBJ2-7, with TRBD2 matching 7 bases. Germline loops: CDR1 MNHNS, CDR2 SASEGT. The CDR3 contains 15 residues. Losses at the gene ends were 1 base for V and 5 bases for J; bases not matched to a gene: 8. For the CDR3, the DNA is TGTGCCAGCAGTGAAGATACGGCGGGAGTGAACGAGCAGTACTTC. Translating gives CASSEDTAGVNEQYF.

The chain joins TRBV18 to TRBJ2-7; 9 bases fit TRBD1. Germline-derived CDR1 and CDR2 are KGHSH and LQKENI. V dropped 5 bases and J dropped 0; count of bases not matched to a gene: 5. This CDR3 is built from 15 residues. In nucleotides, the CDR3 is TGTGCCAGCTCAGCCTCGGGACAGGGCTCCTACGAGCAGTACTTC. Translated: CASSASGQGSYEQYF.

Notes on this clone: At one of its ends the junction is not consistent with the germline gene, which may arise from a read error. The chain is built from TRBV28 and TRBJ1-3; D remains ambiguous. From germline, CDR1 is MDHEN and CDR2 SYDVKM. CDR3 length: 12 residues. CDR3 sequence: CASSYQEEVRWF. The CDR3 DNA reads as TGTGCCAGCAGTTATCAGGAGGAGGTGCGGTGGTTT.

A few counts support this clone. J is TRBJ2-1 and V is TRBV5-8; 9 nucleotides match TRBD2. With V trimmed by 2 bases and J by 8 bases, 11 bases remained unmatched. The CDR3 consists of 16 residues. Germline CDR1 SGHTS, CDR2 YDEGEE. The CDR3 loop is CASSLESSGRPYEQFF. The CDR3 DNA follows: TGTGCCAGCAGCTTAGAGTCCAGCGGGAGGCCCTATGAGCAGTTCTTC. Complete variable domain (other parts from reference TRBV5-8 and TRBJ2-1): EAGVTQSPTHLIKTRGQQATLRCSPISGHTSVYWYQQALGLGLQFLLWYDEGEERNRGNFPPRFSGRQFPNYSSELNVNALELEDSALYLCASSLESSGRPYEQFFGPGTRLTVL.

CDR3 region: CASSIYRLAGTSYNEQFF. CDR3 coding DNA: TGTGCCAGTAGTATTTATCGACTAGCGGGGACCTCCTACAATGAGCAGTTCTTC. The rearrangement uses TRBV19 and TRBJ2-1, with 11 bases matching TRBD2. The CDR3 runs to 18 residues. With 3 bases clipped from V and 0 bases from J, the junction kept 7 bases outside the gene matches. Germline V gene data show CDR1 as LNHDA and CDR2 as SQIVND (reference sequence).

The rearrangement uses TRBV21-1 and TRBJ1-1; the table's D gene call, TRBD1, was not cross checked with the DNA. TRBV21-1 is a recognized pseudogene. CDR3 length equals 17 residues. In DNA form, the CDR3 reads TGTGCCAGCAGCAACTTCCCAGAAGTACAAGTGAACACTGAAGCTTTCTTT. Translated, it gives CASSNFPEVQVNTEAFF.

The CDR3 is CASSGNLRGGYTF. The CDR3 DNA reads TGTGCCAGCAGTGGTAACCTACGAGGTGGCTACACCTTC. V and J are TRBV28 and TRBJ1-2; D remains unclear. The germline V and J ends were trimmed by 5 bases and 7 bases, with 14 bases remaining between them. The germline gives CDR1 MDHEN, CDR2 SYDVKM. The CDR3 loop spans 13 amino acids.

This sequence joins TRBV27 and TRBJ1-4, with D perhaps TRBD1 (5 bases). The CDR3 covers 13 residues. Trimming shortened V by 6 bases and J by 4 bases, and 9 bases separated the two germline ends. Germline V gene lookup returns CDR1 MNHEY and CDR2 SMNVEV (reference sequence). CDR3 amino acids: CASRDSINEKLFF. CDR3 in DNA: TGTGCCAGCAGAGACAGTATTAATGAAAAACTGTTTTTT.

This chain connects TRBV11-3 to TRBJ2-5; 9 nucleotides line up with TRBD2. The V segment lost 0 bases and the J segment 0 bases; nucleotides outside the gene matches: 11. The germline CDR1 and CDR2 sequences are SGHNT and YENEEA. This CDR3 region has 19 residues. The CDR3 coding sequence is TGTGCCAGCAGCTTAGACGGTGGAGGAAGCGGGAGGTACCAAGAGACCCAGTACTTC. It yields the protein CASSLDGGGSGRYQETQYF.

This chain joins TRBV6-5 and TRBJ2-1; 8 positions match TRBD2. V gave up 7 bases and J gave up 7 bases; unmatched junction bases: 6. This CDR3 contains 13 residues. CDR1 and CDR2 (germline): MNHEY, SVGAGI. CDR3 in DNA: TGTGCCAGCAAACAGCGGGAGCGGAATGAGCAGTTCTTC. Protein sequence: CASKQRERNEQFF.

In its sample, this clone was seen a few times. The chain joins TRBV19 to TRBJ2-3; TRBD2 aligns across 8 bases. V shed 4 bases and J 5 bases; nucleotides not matched to a gene: 5. Germline CDR1 reads LNHDA; CDR2 reads SQIVND (reference sequence). The CDR3 totals 14 residues. The chain's CDR3 is CASSKGTRGDTQYF. The CDR3 DNA sequence: TGTGCCAGTAGTAAAGGGACTAGGGGAGATACGCAGTATTTT.

This clone was detected only a few times. The chain recombines TRBV5-1 with TRBJ2-2, with TRBD1 matching 9 bases. The germline CDR1 and CDR2 sequences are SGHRS and YFSETQ. V was clipped by 2 bases and J by 5 bases; unmatched bases: 4. This CDR3 has 15 amino acids. The CDR3 sequence: CASSFGTGSTGELFF. CDR3 coding DNA: TGCGCCAGCAGCTTTGGGACAGGGAGTACCGGGGAGCTGTTTTTT.

A word on this clone: In the same sample, other DNA sequences code for this CDR3. The chain employs TRBV2 and TRBJ2-1, with 11 bases aligning to TRBD2. Trimming removed 6 bases from V and 4 bases from J; junction bases left unmatched: 14. The CDR3 runs to 18 residues. Germline CDR1 is SNHLY and CDR2 is FYNNEI. The CDR3 DNA reads TGTGCCAGCAGGCCCGGACGAACTAGCGGGGGAGGATACAATGAGCAGTTCTTC. This codes for CASRPGRTSGGGYNEQFF.

V gene TRBV11-2 combines with J gene TRBJ2-7; 8 bases map to TRBD1. Germline-derived CDR1 and CDR2 are SGHAT and FQNNGV. With 3 bases clipped from V and 3 bases from J, the junction kept 13 bases outside the gene matches. CDR3 length: 17 residues. CDR3: CASSFTAEVGQGYEQYF. CDR3 sequence (DNA): TGTGCCAGCAGCTTCACGGCCGAGGTTGGACAGGGCTACGAGCAGTACTTC.

The gene calls are TRBV7-2 and TRBJ1-5; tentative D call: TRBD1 (5 bases). In germline, CDR1 is SGHTA, CDR2 FQGNSA. The CDR3 is 13 residues long. Trimming cost V 3 bases and J 4 bases, with 7 bases left between them. In DNA form, the CDR3 reads TGTGCCAGCAGCTTGCAGGGAAATCAGCCCCAGCATTTT. Translated: CASSLQGNQPQHF.

V and J are TRBV5-1 and TRBJ2-2; D is tentatively TRBD1 or TRBD2 (5 bases each). The germline V and J ends were trimmed by 0 bases and 2 bases, with 8 bases remaining between them. CDR3 length: 15 residues. Germline lookup yields CDR1 SGHRS and CDR2 YFSETQ. Here the CDR3 DNA reads TGCGCCAGCAGCTTGGGGGGGAGCAACACCGGGGAGCTGTTTTTT. Its translation: CASSLGGSNTGELFF.

The chain uses TRBV19 and TRBJ2-1, with a possible D match to TRBD2 (5 bases). This CDR3 contains 14 residues. CDR1 is LNHDA, CDR2 SQIVND, per germline (reference sequence). Trimming took off 6 bases at V and 2 bases at J, with 11 bases between the two ends. The CDR3 loop reads CASSLTSPYNEQFF. The CDR3 DNA sequence: TGTGCCAGTAGCCTAACTAGTCCCTACAATGAGCAGTTCTTC.

The CDR3 is CASSLRDRVGEQYF. Written as DNA, the CDR3 is TGTGCCAGCAGTTTACGGGACAGGGTTGGCGAGCAGTACTTC. This chain joins TRBV6-1 and TRBJ2-7; 9 positions match TRBD1. The CDR3 length is 14 residues. J lost 6 bases, V lost 5 bases, and 8 bases had no gene match. Germline V gene data show CDR1 as MNHNS and CDR2 as SASEGT.

This clone was picked up one time. The chain combines TRBV4-2 with TRBJ2-7; TRBD2 matches at 7 bases. From germline, CDR1 is LGHNA and CDR2 YNFKEQ. There are 18 residues in the CDR3. The V segment lost 0 bases and the J segment 4 bases; nucleotides outside the gene matches: 15. The CDR3 loop is CASSQDMGSGHAKYEQYF. In DNA form, the CDR3 reads TGTGCCAGCAGCCAAGATATGGGTAGCGGGCACGCAAAATACGAGCAGTACTTC.

The chain joins TRBV28 to TRBJ1-1, with 9 bases matching TRBD1. The CDR3 covers 12 residues. V trimming: 6 bases; J trimming: 14 bases; junction bases outside the gene matches: 10. The germline V gene encodes CDR1 MDHEN and CDR2 SYDVKM. In DNA form, the CDR3 reads TGTGCCAGCAGCCGTCCTGGACAGGGGCGGTTCTTT. Encoded protein: CASSRPGQGRFF.